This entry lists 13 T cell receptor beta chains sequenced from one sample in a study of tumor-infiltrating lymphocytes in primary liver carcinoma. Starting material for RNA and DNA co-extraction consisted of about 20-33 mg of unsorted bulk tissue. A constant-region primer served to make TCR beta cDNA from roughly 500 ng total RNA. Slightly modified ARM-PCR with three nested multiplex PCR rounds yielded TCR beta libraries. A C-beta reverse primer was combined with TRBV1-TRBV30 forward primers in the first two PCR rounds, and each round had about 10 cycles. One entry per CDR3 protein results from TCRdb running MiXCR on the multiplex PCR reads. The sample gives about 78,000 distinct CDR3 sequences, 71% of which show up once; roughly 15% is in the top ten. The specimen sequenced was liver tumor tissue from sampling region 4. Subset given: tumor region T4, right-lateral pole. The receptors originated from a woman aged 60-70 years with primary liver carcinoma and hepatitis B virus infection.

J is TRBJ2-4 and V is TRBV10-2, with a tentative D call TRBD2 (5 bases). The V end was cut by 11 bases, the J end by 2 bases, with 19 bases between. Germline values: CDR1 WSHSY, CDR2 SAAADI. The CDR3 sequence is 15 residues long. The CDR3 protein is CAGKSGMASKNIQYF. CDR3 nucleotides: TGCGCCGGCAAGTCGGGGATGGCGTCCAAAAACATTCAGTACTTC.

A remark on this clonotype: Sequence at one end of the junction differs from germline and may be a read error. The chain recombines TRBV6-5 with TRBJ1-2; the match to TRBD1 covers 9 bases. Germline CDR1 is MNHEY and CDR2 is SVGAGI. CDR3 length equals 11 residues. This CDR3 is CASGPDRGYTF. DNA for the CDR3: TGTGCCAGCGGCCCGGACAGGGGCTACACATTC.

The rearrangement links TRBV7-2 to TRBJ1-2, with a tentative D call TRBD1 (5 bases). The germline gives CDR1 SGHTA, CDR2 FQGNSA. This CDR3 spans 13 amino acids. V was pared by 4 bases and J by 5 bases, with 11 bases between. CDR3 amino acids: CASSSGRGYGYTF. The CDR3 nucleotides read TGTGCCAGCAGCTCAGGACGGGGGTATGGCTACACCTTC. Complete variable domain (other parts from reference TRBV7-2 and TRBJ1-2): GAGVSQSPSNKVTEKGKDVELRCDPISGHTALYWYRQSLGQGLEFLIYFQGNSAPDKSGLPSDRFSAERTGGSVSTLTIQRTQQEDSAVYLCASSSGRGYGYTFGSGTRLTVV.

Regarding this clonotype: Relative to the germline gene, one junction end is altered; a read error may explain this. The CDR3 reads CGSNAGENTGAFF. The CDR3, as DNA: TGTGGCAGCAATGCCGGGGAGAACACTGGAGCTTTCTTT. V is TRBV6-1 and J is TRBJ1-1, with no clear D. Germline loops: CDR1 MNHNS, CDR2 SASEGT. The CDR3 length is 13 residues.

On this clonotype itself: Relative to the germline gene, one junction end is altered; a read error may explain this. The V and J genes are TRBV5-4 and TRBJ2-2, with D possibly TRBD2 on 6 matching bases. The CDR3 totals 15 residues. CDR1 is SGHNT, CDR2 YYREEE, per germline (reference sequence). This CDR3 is CASSLGGTRAGELLF. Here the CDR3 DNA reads TGTGCCAGCAGCCTGGGAGGAACAAGAGCCGGAGAGCTGCTTTTT. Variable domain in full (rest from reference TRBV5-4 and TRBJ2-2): ETGVTQSPTHLIKTRGQQVTLRCSSQSGHNTVSWYQQALGQGPQFIFQYYREEENGRGNFPPRFSGLQFPNYSSELNVNALELDDSALYLCASSLGGTRAGELLFGEGSRLTVL.

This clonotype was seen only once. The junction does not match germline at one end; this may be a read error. CDR3 DNA sequence: TGTGCCACCAGCGAGCCCGGGCTGGATAGGGAGCAGTACTTC. Amino acids: CATSEPGLDREQYF. V and J are TRBV5-6 and TRBJ2-7, with D uncertain. This CDR3 contains 14 residues. Germline V lookup: CDR1 SGHDT, CDR2 YYEEEE. Using reference TRBV5-6 and TRBJ2-7 for the parts outside the CDR3, the full variable domain is DAGVTQSPTHLIKTRGQQVTLRCSPKSGHDTVSWYQQALGQGPQFIFQYYEEEERQRGNFPDRFSGHQFPNYSSELNVNALLLGDSALYLCATSEPGLDREQYFGPGTRLTVT.

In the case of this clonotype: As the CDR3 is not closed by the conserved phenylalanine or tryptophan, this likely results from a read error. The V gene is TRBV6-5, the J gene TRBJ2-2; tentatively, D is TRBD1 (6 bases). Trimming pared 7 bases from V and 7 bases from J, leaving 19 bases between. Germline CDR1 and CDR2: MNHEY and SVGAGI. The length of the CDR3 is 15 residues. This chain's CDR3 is CASNKIPDSIGELFY. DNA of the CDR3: TGTGCCAGCAATAAAATTCCGGACAGCATCGGGGAGCTGTTTTAT.

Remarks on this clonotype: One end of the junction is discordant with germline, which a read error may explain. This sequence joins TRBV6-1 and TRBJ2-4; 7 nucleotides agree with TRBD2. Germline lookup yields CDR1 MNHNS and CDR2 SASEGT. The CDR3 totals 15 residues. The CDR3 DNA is TGTGCCGGCAGTGAAGTCGGCGGGAGCTTGAACATTCAATACTTC. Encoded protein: CAGSEVGGSLNIQYF.

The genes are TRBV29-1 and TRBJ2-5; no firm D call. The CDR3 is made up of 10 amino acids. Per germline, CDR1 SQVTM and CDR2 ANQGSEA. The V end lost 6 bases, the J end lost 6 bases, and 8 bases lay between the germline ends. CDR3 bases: TGCAGCGTCCAAATGAAGACCCAGTACTTC. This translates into CSVQMKTQYF.

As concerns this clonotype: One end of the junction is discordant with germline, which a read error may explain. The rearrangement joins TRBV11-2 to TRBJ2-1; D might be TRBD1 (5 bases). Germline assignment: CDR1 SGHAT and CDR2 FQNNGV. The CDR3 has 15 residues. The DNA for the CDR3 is TGCGCCAGCAGGCAGACTGGTGGGGCTTCCAATGAGCAGTTCTTT. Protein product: CASRQTGGASNEQFF.

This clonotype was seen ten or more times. CDR3 residues: CASSLQNNQPQHF. CDR3 in DNA: TGTGCCAGCAGTTTGCAGAACAATCAGCCCCAGCATTTT. V and J are TRBV28 and TRBJ1-5; D unresolved. Trimming removed 3 bases at V and 3 bases at J, with 6 bases between. Germline CDR1 is MDHEN and CDR2 is SYDVKM. The CDR3 totals 13 residues.

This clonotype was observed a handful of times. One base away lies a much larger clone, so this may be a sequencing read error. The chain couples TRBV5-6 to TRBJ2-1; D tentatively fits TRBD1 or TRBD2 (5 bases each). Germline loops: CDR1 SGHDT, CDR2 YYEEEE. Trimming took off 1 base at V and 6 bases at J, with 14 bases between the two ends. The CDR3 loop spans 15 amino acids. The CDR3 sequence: CASSLRWTGANEQFF. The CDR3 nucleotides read TGTGCCAGCAGCTTGAGGTGGACCGGGGCCAATGAGCAGTTCTTC.

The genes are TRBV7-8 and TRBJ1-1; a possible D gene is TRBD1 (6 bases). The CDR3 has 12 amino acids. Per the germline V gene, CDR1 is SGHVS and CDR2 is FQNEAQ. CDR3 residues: CVTSSGDTEAFF. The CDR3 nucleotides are TGTGTCACCAGTTCAGGGGATACTGAAGCTTTCTTT.